A few counts support the clone carrying this T cell receptor beta chain. Its antigen is as yet unknown. The V gene lost 3 bases and the J gene lost 1 base, with 9 bases spanning the gap. The germline gives CDR1 SGDLS, CDR2 YYNGEE. The CDR3 length is 14 residues. The sample belongs to a study of early T cells in non-severe SARS-CoV-2 infection. Overall study findings and caveats: The VDJdb matching leaned toward anti-spike CD8 responses and overlooked private and CD4 specificities.

Unique molecular identifiers were attached to individual cDNA molecules. TCRdb itself ran the 5' RACE reads through MiXCR, one entry per CDR3 protein. Of 55,000 to 70,000 distinct CDR3 sequences in the sample, roughly 10% were seen once. This receptor was obtained from an adult who was a healthcare worker with PCR-confirmed SARS-CoV-2 infection or an uninfected control (not recorded which). Sequences were obtained from whole blood. This rearrangement joins TRBV9 to TRBJ2-3, with unresolved D. The CDR3 loop reads CASSAPLRTDTQYF. In DNA, the CDR3 is TGTGCCAGCAGCGCCCCCCTCCGCACAGATACGCAGTATTTT.